The 24 T cell receptor beta chains presented below share a single source sample, sequenced in a study of neoadjuvant anti-PD-1 for oral cavity cancer. Using immunoSEQ multiplex PCR, the repertoire was profiled, and TCRdb retains in-frame clones only, with some absent. Among fewer than 35,000 clones listed, 87% were seen once. The sequencing used PBMCs, collected before nivolumab (anti-PD-1) treatment. These receptors were collected from a person aged 40-85 years with oral cavity squamous cell carcinoma.

This rearrangement joins TRBV6-5 to TRBJ2-5, with a weak D call TRBD1 (5 bases). CDR3 length: 13 amino acids. The V end lost 4 bases, the J end lost 5 bases, and 11 bases lay between the germline ends. Germline CDR1 reads MNHEY; CDR2 reads SVGAGI. CDR3 loop: CASSSTATETQYF. The CDR3 bases are TGTGCCAGCAGTTCGACAGCGACCGAGACCCAGTACTTC.

The rearrangement links TRBV5-6 to TRBJ2-5, with D perhaps TRBD1 (6 bases). CDR3 length equals 16 residues. Germline CDR1 and CDR2: SGHDT and YYEEEE. V lost 4 bases to trimming and J lost 0 bases, with 16 bases between them. CDR3 amino acids: CASSGGLEGYQETQYF. The CDR3, as DNA: TGTGCCAGCAGCGGGGGCCTAGAGGGGTACCAAGAGACCCAGTACTTC.

The CDR3 region is CASSPPGRLMNYGYTF. The CDR3 DNA reads as TGTGCCAGCAGTCCTCCGGGACGCCTGATGAACTATGGCTACACCTTC. The chain employs TRBV28 and TRBJ1-2; a possible D gene is TRBD1 (5 bases). The germline V gene encodes CDR1 MDHEN and CDR2 SYDVKM. Trimming pared 5 bases from V and 2 bases from J, leaving 18 bases between. This CDR3 is 16 amino acids long.

The CDR3 here is CASSLLNTGELFF. CDR3 sequence (DNA): TGTGCCAGCAGCTTACTGAACACCGGGGAGCTGTTTTTT. The chain employs TRBV11-2 and TRBJ2-2; D is uncertain. Germline V CDR1 and CDR2: SGHAT, FQNNGV. The ends were cut back, 2 bases at V and 1 base at J, with 2 bases in the middle. This CDR3 contains 13 residues.

This rearrangement joins TRBV27 to TRBJ1-2; 10 nucleotides agree with TRBD1. V trimming: 6 bases; J trimming: 4 bases; junction bases outside the gene matches: 14. CDR1 is MNHEY and CDR2 is SMNVEV in the germline V gene (reference sequence). The CDR3 loop spans 17 amino acids. The CDR3 loop reads CASRNDRTGGNLYGYTF. The DNA of the CDR3 is TGTGCCAGCAGAAACGATCGGACAGGGGGAAACCTCTATGGCTACACCTTC.

A few counts support this clone. The chain couples TRBV4-2 to TRBJ1-1, with 10 bases matching TRBD1. V lost 4 bases and J lost 10; bases outside the gene matches: 6. Germline CDR1 LGHNA, CDR2 YNFKEQ. The CDR3 contains 13 residues. CDR3: CASSLPGQGRAFF. CDR3 sequence (DNA): TGTGCCAGCAGCCTCCCGGGACAGGGGAGAGCTTTCTTT.

Written as DNA, the CDR3 is TGTGCCACCAGCAGAGTAAGGGAAATTGGGGAAAAACTGTTTTTT. Protein sequence: CATSRVREIGEKLFF. The chain has TRBV15 and TRBJ1-4, with D unclear. Germline assignment: CDR1 LNHNV and CDR2 YYDKDF (reference sequence). CDR3 length equals 15 residues. V was trimmed by 1 base and J by 8 bases, leaving 14 bases between them.

This clone was counted once. V gene TRBV19 combines with J gene TRBJ2-7; TRBD2 might be the D (5 bases). CDR1 LNHDA and CDR2 SQIVND come from the germline V gene (reference sequence). This CDR3 has 15 residues. V lost 1 base and J 0 bases, leaving 10 bases between the germline ends. This chain's CDR3 is CASSIGGRSSYEQYF. As DNA, the CDR3 is TGTGCCAGTAGTATAGGAGGGCGGAGCTCCTACGAGCAGTACTTC. The full variable domain, completed using reference TRBV19 and TRBJ2-7, is DGGITQSPKYLFRKEGQNVTLSCEQNLNHDAMYWYRQDPGQGLRLIYYSQIVNDFQKGDIAEGYSVSREKKESFPLTVTSAQKNPTAFYLCASSIGGRSSYEQYFGPGTRLTVT.

V and J are TRBV4-1 and TRBJ2-5; D unresolved. The CDR3 length is 14 residues. Trimming pared 1 base from V and 0 bases from J, leaving 6 bases between. The germline V gene has CDR1 MGHRA and CDR2 YSYEKL. In DNA, the CDR3 is TGCGCCAGCAGCCAAGCTGGGTACCAAGAGACCCAGTACTTC. This codes for CASSQAGYQETQYF.

The genes are TRBV5-4 and TRBJ2-3, with D perhaps TRBD2 (6 bases). V was trimmed by 4 bases and J by 5 bases, leaving 11 bases between them. The CDR3 loop spans 13 amino acids. Germline assignment: CDR1 SGHNT and CDR2 YYREEE (reference sequence). Here the CDR3 DNA reads TGTGCCAGCAGCGTGACTAGGCGAGATACGCAGTATTTT. It specifies CASSVTRRDTQYF.

The chain uses TRBV7-9 and TRBJ1-2, with D unclear. CDR1 SEHNR and CDR2 FQNEAQ come from the germline V gene (reference sequence). CDR3 length equals 15 residues. V was trimmed by 0 bases and J by 2 bases, leaving 10 bases between them. CDR3 coding DNA: TGTGCCAGCAGCTTAGCTCTGGGGAGGAACTATGGCTACACCTTC. Its translation: CASSLALGRNYGYTF.

Only one count was recorded for this clone. The rearrangement uses TRBV19 and TRBJ1-3, with D uncertain. Germline CDR1 LNHDA, CDR2 SQIVND (reference sequence). This CDR3 is 13 amino acids long. Trimming removed 7 bases from V and 0 bases from J, with 7 bases in between. The CDR3 region is CASTTNSGNTIYF. CDR3 coding DNA: TGTGCCAGTACGACCAACTCTGGAAACACCATATATTTT.

J is TRBJ1-3 and V is TRBV6-5, with D hard to call. Deletions cut 2 bases from V and 0 bases from J, with 11 bases between. The CDR3 runs to 16 residues. From germline, CDR1 is MNHEY and CDR2 SVGAGI. CDR3 DNA: TGTGCCAGCAGTTACGGGTGGTCAGACTCTGGAAACACCATATATTTT. This translates into CASSYGWSDSGNTIYF.

The chain combines TRBV5-1 with TRBJ2-5; TRBD1 matches 8 bases. The CDR3 runs 16 residues. V lost 2 bases, J lost 4 bases, and 10 bases stayed unmatched. Germline V CDR1 and CDR2: SGHRS, YFSETQ. As DNA, the CDR3 is TGCGCCAGCAGCTTTGGTCGGACAGGGCGGGGAGAGACCCAGTACTTC. Protein product: CASSFGRTGRGETQYF.

This clone appeared a few times. The chain uses TRBV10-2 and TRBJ2-7, with TRBD1 as a possible D gene (6 bases). The V end lost 3 bases, the J end lost 7 bases, and 10 bases lay between the germline ends. Per germline, CDR1 WSHSY and CDR2 SAAADI. The CDR3 length is 12 residues. This CDR3 reads CASSEQGLEQYF. The DNA of the CDR3 is TGCGCCAGCAGTGAACAGGGTTTAGAGCAGTACTTC.

The chain is built from TRBV14 and TRBJ1-1, with D unresolved. The CDR3 loop spans 13 amino acids. Germline V gives CDR1 SGHDN, CDR2 FVKESK. Deletions cut 0 bases from V and 3 bases from J, with 5 bases between. In DNA, the CDR3 is TGTGCCAGCAGCCAAGATCAGCACACTGAAGCTTTCTTT. It yields the protein CASSQDQHTEAFF. The whole variable domain, remainder taken from reference TRBV14 and TRBJ1-1, is EAGVTQFPSHSVIEKGQTVTLRCDPISGHDNLYWYRRVMGKEIKFLLHFVKESKQDESGMPNNRFLAERTGGTYSTLKVQPAELEDSGVYFCASSQDQHTEAFFGQGTRLTVV.

The chain's CDR3 is CASSPEGASNYGYTF. For the CDR3, the DNA is TGTGCCAGCAGCCCCGAGGGGGCATCTAACTATGGCTACACCTTC. This chain joins TRBV7-8 and TRBJ1-2, with 7 nucleotides matching TRBD1. Trimming cost V 5 bases and J 0 bases; bases outside gene matches: 6. Germline values: CDR1 SGHVS, CDR2 FQNEAQ. The CDR3 length is 15 residues.

The chain carries TRBV15 and TRBJ2-7; no definite D call. The CDR3 extends over 16 amino acids. Trimming took 0 bases from V and 2 from J, leaving 14 bases between them. Germline CDR1 and CDR2: LNHNV and YYDKDF (reference sequence). CDR3 protein: CATSRDRASATYEQYF. The CDR3 coding sequence is TGTGCCACCAGCAGAGATCGGGCCAGTGCAACCTACGAGCAGTACTTC.

CDR3 sequence (DNA): TGTGCCAGCAGTGGGGACCCAACAAATGAGCAGTTCTTC. Translating it yields CASSGDPTNEQFF. The J gene is TRBJ2-1, the V gene TRBV2; TRBD1 or TRBD2 may be the D gene (5 bases each). Trimming pared 4 bases from V and 7 bases from J, leaving 11 bases between. CDR1 and CDR2 from the germline V gene are SNHLY and FYNNEI. The CDR3 runs to 13 residues. The full variable domain, rest sourced from reference TRBV2 and TRBJ2-1, is EPEVTQTPSHQVTQMGQEVILRCVPISNHLYFYWYRQILGQKVEFLVSFYNNEISEKSEIFDDQFSVERPDGSNFTLKIRSTKLEDSAMYFCASSGDPTNEQFFGPGTRLTVL.

The rearrangement joins TRBV19 to TRBJ1-1; D unclear. Germline V gene sequence: CDR1 LNHDA, CDR2 SQIVND (reference sequence). Deletions cut 5 bases from V and 0 bases from J, with 10 bases between. The CDR3 spans 14 residues. The CDR3 DNA reads TGTGCCAGTAGTCTTCGGACGGTGAACACTGAAGCTTTCTTT. Amino acids: CASSLRTVNTEAFF.

The chain combines TRBV15 with TRBJ1-5; D uncertain. The length of the CDR3 is 15 residues. V was clipped by 0 bases and J by 4 bases, with 10 bases between them. The germline gives CDR1 LNHNV, CDR2 YYDKDF (reference sequence). In DNA form, the CDR3 reads TGTGCCACCAGCAGAGATCGACTTGGGAATCAGCCCCAGCATTTT. Translated, it gives CATSRDRLGNQPQHF.

The rearrangement links TRBV7-2 to TRBJ1-3, with 7 positions matching TRBD1. From germline, CDR1 is SGHTA and CDR2 FQGNSA. This CDR3 comprises 15 residues. Trimming at V came to 4 bases and at J to 0 bases, leaving 3 bases not matched to a gene. CDR3 in amino acids: CASSSGTASGNTIYF. The CDR3 nucleotides read TGTGCCAGCAGCTCAGGGACAGCCTCTGGAAACACCATATATTTT. The full variable domain, completed using reference TRBV7-2 and TRBJ1-3, is GAGVSQSPSNKVTEKGKDVELRCDPISGHTALYWYRQSLGQGLEFLIYFQGNSAPDKSGLPSDRFSAERTGGSVSTLTIQRTQQEDSAVYLCASSSGTASGNTIYFGEGSWLTVV.

The rearrangement uses TRBV11-1 and TRBJ2-3; no definite D call. CDR3 length equals 13 residues. The V gene lost 5 bases and the J gene lost 0 bases, with 6 bases spanning the gap. CDR1 and CDR2 (germline): SGHAT, FQDESV (reference sequence). The CDR3 DNA follows: TGTGCCAGCAGCCTGCCTAGCACAGATACGCAGTATTTT. As protein: CASSLPSTDTQYF.

CDR3 loop: CAISELLYNEQFF. The CDR3 region has the DNA TGTGCCATCAGTGAGTTGCTCTACAATGAGCAGTTCTTC. This sequence joins TRBV10-3 and TRBJ2-1; D call uncertain. The length of the CDR3 is 13 residues. Per germline, CDR1 ENHRY and CDR2 SYGVKD. V lost 1 base to trimming and J lost 3 bases, with 4 bases between them.